This T cell receptor (beta chain) was recovered during a study of cytomegalovirus exposure and HLA in healthy donors. Study details: Some 85 million unique TCRs from HLA-typed donors were held in an early data release. Notes on the study in general: Most of the CMV-associated TCR beta chains (in a later analysis) appeared to be HLA-restricted. An ancestry cluster, one associated with Asian ancestry, reportedly showed fewer N-insertions than the roughly 670-donor mean in a later analysis.

PCR primers comprised 60 Vbeta and 13 Jbeta primers. TCRdb keeps only in-frame clones here, not all; method: immunoSEQ multiplex PCR. This table has around 100,000 clones, around 75% appearing once. Concerning this clone itself: The antigen remains unidentified.

Germline V gives CDR1 MGHRA, CDR2 YSYEKL. CDR3 size: 16 residues. V lost 0 bases, J lost 7 bases, and 7 bases stayed unmatched. This receptor was identified in a woman aged 25 to 39 in good health and CMV-seronegative. The sample was PBMCs. This chain links TRBV4-1 with TRBJ2-1, with 9 bases that match TRBD2. The CDR3 coding sequence is TGCGCCAGCAGCCAAGAGGACCTAGCGGGAAGGAATGAGCAGTTCTTC. It encodes CASSQEDLAGRNEQFF.